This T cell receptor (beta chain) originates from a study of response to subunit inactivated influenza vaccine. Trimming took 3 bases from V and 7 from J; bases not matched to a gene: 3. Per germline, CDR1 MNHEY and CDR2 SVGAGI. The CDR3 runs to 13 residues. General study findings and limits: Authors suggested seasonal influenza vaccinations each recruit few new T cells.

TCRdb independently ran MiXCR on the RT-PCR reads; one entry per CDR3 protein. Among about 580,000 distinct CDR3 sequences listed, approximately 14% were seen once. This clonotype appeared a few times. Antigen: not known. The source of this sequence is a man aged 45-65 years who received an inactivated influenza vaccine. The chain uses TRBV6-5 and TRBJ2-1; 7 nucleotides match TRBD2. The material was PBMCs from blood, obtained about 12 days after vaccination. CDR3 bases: TGTGCCAGCAGTTATTACGGGGGGAATGAGCAGTTCTTC. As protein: CASSYYGGNEQFF.